This entry is about one T cell receptor (beta chain). What it recognizes is unknown. Terminally differentiated effector memory CD45RA+ cells were left out of the naive CD8 fraction, which was CD45RO-negative and positively selected for CCR7. Germline loops: CDR1 MNHEY, CDR2 SVGAGI. CDR3 length: 15 residues. V lost 5 bases and J 4 bases, leaving 14 bases between the germline ends. Approximately 210 ng DNA, about 30,000 T cell genomes, went into each sorted-subset replicate PCR. Sequencing was performed with immunoSEQ multiplex PCR; in TCRdb, only in-frame clones are kept and a portion is missing. The repertoire consists of over 2,000,000 clones, with about 93% occurring once and the leading ten covering under 2%. This specimen belongs to a study of shared clonotypes between healthy human individuals. Study-wide results and limits: Represented diversity, genetic and exposure-history alike, was limited by few donors.

This sequence joins TRBV6-5 and TRBJ2-2; possible D gene TRBD1, 6 bases. Material: naive CD8+ T cells from PBMCs. The sequence came from a young man in good health. Some clones in this sample may be carry-over from other donors' samples. The CDR3 sequence: CASSAFWTATGELFF. In DNA form, the CDR3 reads TGTGCCAGCAGTGCCTTCTGGACAGCCACCGGGGAGCTGTTTTTT.